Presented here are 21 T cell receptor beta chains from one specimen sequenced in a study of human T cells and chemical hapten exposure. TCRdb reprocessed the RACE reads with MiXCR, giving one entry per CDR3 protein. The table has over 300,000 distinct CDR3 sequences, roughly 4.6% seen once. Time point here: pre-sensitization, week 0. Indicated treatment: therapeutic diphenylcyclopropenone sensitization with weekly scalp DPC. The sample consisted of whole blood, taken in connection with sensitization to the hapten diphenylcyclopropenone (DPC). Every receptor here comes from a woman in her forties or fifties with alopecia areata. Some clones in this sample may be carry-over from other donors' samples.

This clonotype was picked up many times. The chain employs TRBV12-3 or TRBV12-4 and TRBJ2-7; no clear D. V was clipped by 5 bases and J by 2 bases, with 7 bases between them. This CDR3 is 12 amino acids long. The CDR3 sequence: CASSKSPYEQYF. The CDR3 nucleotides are TGTGCCAGCAGTAAGTCCCCCTACGAGCAGTACTTC.

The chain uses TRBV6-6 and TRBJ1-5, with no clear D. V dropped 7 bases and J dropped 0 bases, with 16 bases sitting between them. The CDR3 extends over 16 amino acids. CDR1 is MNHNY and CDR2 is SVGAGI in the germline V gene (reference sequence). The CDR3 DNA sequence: TGTGCCAGCAACCCGGGAGGCGGGTTTAGCAATCAGCCCCAGCATTTT. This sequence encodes CASNPGGGFSNQPQHF.

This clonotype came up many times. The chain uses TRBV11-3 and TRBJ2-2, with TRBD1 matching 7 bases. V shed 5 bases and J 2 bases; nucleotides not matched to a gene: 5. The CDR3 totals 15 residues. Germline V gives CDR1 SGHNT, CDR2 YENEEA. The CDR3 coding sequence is TGTGCCAGCAGCCCTGGACAGGTCAACACCGGGGAGCTGTTTTTT. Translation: CASSPGQVNTGELFF.

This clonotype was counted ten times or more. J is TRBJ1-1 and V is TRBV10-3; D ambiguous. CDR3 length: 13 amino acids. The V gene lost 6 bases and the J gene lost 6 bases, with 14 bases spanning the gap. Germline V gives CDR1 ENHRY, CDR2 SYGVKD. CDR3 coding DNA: TGTGCCATCAGCCCGGGGTTTCTCCCTGAAGCTTTCTTT. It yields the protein CAISPGFLPEAFF.

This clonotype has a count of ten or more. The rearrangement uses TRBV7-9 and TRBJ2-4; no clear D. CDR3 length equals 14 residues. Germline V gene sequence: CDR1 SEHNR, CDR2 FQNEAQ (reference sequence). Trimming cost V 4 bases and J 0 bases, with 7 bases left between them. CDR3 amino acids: CASSSDGAKNIQYF. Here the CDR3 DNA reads TGTGCCAGCAGCTCAGACGGAGCCAAAAACATTCAGTACTTC.

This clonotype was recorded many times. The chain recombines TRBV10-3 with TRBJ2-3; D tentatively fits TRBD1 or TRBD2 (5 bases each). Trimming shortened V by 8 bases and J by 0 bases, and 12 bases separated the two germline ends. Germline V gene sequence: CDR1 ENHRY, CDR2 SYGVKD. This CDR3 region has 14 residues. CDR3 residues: CAIGTLDSTDTQYF. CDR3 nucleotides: TGTGCCATCGGGACCCTGGATAGCACAGATACGCAGTATTTT.

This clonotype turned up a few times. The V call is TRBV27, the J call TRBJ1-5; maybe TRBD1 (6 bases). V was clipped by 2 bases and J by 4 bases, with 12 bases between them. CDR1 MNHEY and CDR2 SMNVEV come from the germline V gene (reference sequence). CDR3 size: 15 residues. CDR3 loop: CASSLRGSLNQPQHF. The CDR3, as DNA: TGTGCCAGCAGTTTAAGGGGGTCTTTGAATCAGCCCCAGCATTTT.

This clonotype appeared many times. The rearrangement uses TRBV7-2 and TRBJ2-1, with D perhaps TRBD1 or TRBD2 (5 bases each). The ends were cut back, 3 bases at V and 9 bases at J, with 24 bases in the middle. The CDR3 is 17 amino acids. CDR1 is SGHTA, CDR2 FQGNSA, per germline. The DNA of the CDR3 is TGTGCCAGCAGCTTCGCCATGGGGCGGGCCGGATACGGTGAGCAGTTCTTC. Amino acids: CASSFAMGRAGYGEQFF.

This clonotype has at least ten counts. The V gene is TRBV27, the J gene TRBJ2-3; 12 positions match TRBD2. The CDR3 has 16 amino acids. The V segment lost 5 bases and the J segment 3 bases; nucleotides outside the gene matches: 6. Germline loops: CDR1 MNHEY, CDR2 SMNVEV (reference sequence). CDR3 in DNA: TGTGCCAGCAGTCCCTTACTAGCGGGAGGTACAGATACGCAGTATTTT. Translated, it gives CASSPLLAGGTDTQYF.

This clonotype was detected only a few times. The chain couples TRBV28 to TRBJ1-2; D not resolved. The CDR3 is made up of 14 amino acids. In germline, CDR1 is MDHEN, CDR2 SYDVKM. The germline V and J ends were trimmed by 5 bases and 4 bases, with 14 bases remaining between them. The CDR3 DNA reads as TGTGCCAGCAGTGTTCAGGTGAATTCCTATGGCTACACCTTC. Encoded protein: CASSVQVNSYGYTF.

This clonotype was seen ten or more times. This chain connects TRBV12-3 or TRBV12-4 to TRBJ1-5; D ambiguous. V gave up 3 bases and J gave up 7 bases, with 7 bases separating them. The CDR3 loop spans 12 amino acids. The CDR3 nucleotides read TGTGCCAGCAGTTTTAATCCCCAGCCCCAGCATTTT. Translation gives CASSFNPQPQHF.

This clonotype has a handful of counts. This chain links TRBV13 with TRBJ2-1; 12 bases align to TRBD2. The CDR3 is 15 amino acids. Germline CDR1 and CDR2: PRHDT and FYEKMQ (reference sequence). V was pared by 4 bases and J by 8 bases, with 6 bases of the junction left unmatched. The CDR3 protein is CASSSRLAGDHEQFF. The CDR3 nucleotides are TGTGCCAGCAGCTCAAGACTAGCGGGGGACCATGAGCAGTTCTTC.

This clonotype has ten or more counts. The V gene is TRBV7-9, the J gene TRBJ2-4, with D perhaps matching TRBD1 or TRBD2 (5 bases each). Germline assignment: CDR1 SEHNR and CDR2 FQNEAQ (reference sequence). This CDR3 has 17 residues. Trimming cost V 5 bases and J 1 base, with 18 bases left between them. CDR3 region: CASSDRDSWGAKNIQYF. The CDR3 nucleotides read TGTGCCAGCAGCGACCGGGATTCCTGGGGGGCCAAAAACATTCAGTACTTC.

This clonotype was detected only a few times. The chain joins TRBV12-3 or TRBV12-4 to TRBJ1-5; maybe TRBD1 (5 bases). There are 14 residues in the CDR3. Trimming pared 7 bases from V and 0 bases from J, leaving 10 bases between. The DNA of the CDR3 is TGTGCCAGCACCGCCGGGGGTAGCAATCAGCCCCAGCATTTT. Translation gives CASTAGGSNQPQHF.

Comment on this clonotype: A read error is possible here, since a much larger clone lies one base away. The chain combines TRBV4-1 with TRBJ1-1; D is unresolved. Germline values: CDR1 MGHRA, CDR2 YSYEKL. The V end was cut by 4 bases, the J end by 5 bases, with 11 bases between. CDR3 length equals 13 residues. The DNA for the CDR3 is TGCGCCAGCAGCCCTAGATTGGTGACTGAAGCTTTCTTT. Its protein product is CASSPRLVTEAFF.

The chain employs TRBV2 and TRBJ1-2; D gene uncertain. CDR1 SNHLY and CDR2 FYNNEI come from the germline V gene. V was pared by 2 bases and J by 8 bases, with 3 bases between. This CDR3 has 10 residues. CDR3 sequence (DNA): TGTGCCAGCAGTGAATCCGGCTACACCTTC. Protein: CASSESGYTF.

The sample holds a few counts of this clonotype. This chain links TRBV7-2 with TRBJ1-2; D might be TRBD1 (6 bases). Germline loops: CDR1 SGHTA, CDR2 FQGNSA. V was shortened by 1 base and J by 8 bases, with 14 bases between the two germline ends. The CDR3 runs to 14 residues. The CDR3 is CASSLGGQLGGYTF. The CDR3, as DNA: TGTGCCAGCAGCTTAGGGGGGCAGTTAGGAGGCTACACCTTC.

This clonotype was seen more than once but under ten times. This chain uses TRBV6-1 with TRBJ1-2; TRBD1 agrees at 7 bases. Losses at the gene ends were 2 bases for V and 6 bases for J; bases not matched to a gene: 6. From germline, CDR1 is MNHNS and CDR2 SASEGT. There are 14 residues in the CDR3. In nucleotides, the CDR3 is TGTGCCAGCAGTGAATTTACAGGGGATGATGGCTACACCTTC. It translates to CASSEFTGDDGYTF.

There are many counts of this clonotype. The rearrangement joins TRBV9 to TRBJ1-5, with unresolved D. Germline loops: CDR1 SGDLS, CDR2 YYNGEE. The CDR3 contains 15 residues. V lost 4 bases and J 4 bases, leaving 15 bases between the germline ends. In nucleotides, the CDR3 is TGTGCCAGCAGCCCCTTGCCGTGGGAGAATCAGCCCCAGCATTTT. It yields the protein CASSPLPWENQPQHF.

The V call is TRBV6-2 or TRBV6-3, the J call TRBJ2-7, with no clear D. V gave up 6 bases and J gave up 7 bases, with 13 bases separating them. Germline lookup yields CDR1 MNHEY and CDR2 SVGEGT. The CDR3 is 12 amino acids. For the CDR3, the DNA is TGTGCCAGCAGCCTAACCGCCTGGGAGCAGTACTTC. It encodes CASSLTAWEQYF.

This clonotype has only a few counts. Here the CDR3 reads CASSLEAQETQYF. The CDR3, as DNA: TGTGCCAGCAGCTTGGAGGCCCAAGAGACCCAGTACTTC. V gene TRBV5-5 combines with J gene TRBJ2-5; D ambiguous. Trimming took off 0 bases at V and 1 base at J, with 4 bases between the two ends. Germline V gene data show CDR1 as SGHKS and CDR2 as YYEKEE (reference sequence). This CDR3 region has 13 residues.